The 7 T cell receptor beta chains presented below share a single source sample, sequenced in a study of blood T cell repertoires in COVID-19. Some clones are missing from TCRdb's copy, which holds only in-frame ones; the method was immunoSEQ multiplex PCR. The sample consists of 45,000 to 65,000 clones, roughly 89% of them appearing once. The sequenced sample consisted of peripheral blood. These receptors were obtained from a human donor in a cohort sampled during active COVID-19.

This clone was seen a single time. The chain combines TRBV9 with TRBJ2-1; 12 bases map to TRBD2. V dropped 2 bases and J dropped 6; count of bases not matched to a gene: 6. This CDR3 has 16 amino acids. Germline V gene sequence: CDR1 SGDLS, CDR2 YYNGEE. CDR3 in amino acids: CASSVELAGGGNEQFF. Written as DNA, the CDR3 is TGTGCCAGCAGCGTGGAACTAGCGGGAGGTGGCAATGAGCAGTTCTTC.

The genes are TRBV15 and TRBJ1-5, with 7 nucleotides matching TRBD1. With 0 bases clipped from V and 6 bases from J, the junction kept 2 bases outside the gene matches. Germline CDR1 is LNHNV and CDR2 is YYDKDF (reference sequence). This CDR3 spans 14 amino acids. The CDR3 sequence is CATSRENRGQPQHF. In nucleotides, the CDR3 is TGTGCCACCAGCAGAGAAAACAGGGGTCAGCCCCAGCATTTT.

V gene TRBV7-2 combines with J gene TRBJ2-7; 8 positions match TRBD1. The junction had 5 bases not matched to a gene; V was cut back by 2 bases and J by 2 bases. The CDR3 extends over 15 amino acids. Germline assignment: CDR1 SGHTA and CDR2 FQGNSA. The DNA of the CDR3 is TGTGCCAGCAGCTTACAGCCGGACAGGGCCTACGAGCAGTACTTC. This encodes CASSLQPDRAYEQYF.

This chain uses TRBV25-1 with TRBJ1-4; a weak D match, TRBD1 (6 bases). Germline assignment: CDR1 MGHDK and CDR2 SYGVNS. The CDR3 runs to 15 residues. V gave up 5 bases and J gave up 7 bases, with 17 bases separating them. CDR3 sequence reads: CASSLGASGIEKLFF. The DNA of the CDR3 is TGTGCCAGCAGTTTGGGGGCCTCCGGTATTGAAAAACTGTTTTTT.

V usage is TRBV12-3 or TRBV12-4 and J usage is TRBJ1-1; tentatively, D is TRBD1 (5 bases). The CDR3 totals 13 residues. The V and J ends lost 5 bases and 4 bases respectively, with 11 bases between them. In DNA form, the CDR3 reads TGTGCCAGCAGTCTCAGGGAGGGCACTGAAGCTTTCTTT. Encoded protein: CASSLREGTEAFF.

The chain carries TRBV6-4 and TRBJ1-5; TRBD1 agrees at 10 bases. The CDR3 is made up of 15 amino acids. The V gene's germline CDR1 is MRHNA and CDR2 SNTAGT. The V segment lost 6 bases and the J segment 1 base; nucleotides outside the gene matches: 3. The CDR3 DNA follows: TGTGCCAGCAGCCGGGACAGGGGAAGCAATCAGCCCCAGCATTTT. It is translated as CASSRDRGSNQPQHF.

This chain connects TRBV9 to TRBJ2-3; tentatively, D is TRBD2 (6 bases). CDR3 length equals 15 residues. The V gene's germline CDR1 is SGDLS and CDR2 YYNGEE. Trimming left V 4 bases short and J 1 base short, with 13 bases between. The DNA of the CDR3 is TGTGCCAGCAGCATCGGAGGGCCCCGCACAGATACGCAGTATTTT. It yields the protein CASSIGGPRTDTQYF.